The entry that follows covers one T cell receptor beta chain sequence. Antigen unknown. Here immunoSEQ multiplex PCR was the method, and the copy in TCRdb shows in-frame clones only, minus some. The repertoire holds more than 95,000 clones, with 90% as singletons. This entry comes from a study of graft-versus-host responses after intestinal transplantation. Background on the study: Following induction with anti-thymocyte globulin, all recipients were given tacrolimus and steroids for approximately 3 years.

Germline V gives CDR1 SEHNR, CDR2 FQNEAQ (reference sequence). Trimming took 2 bases from V and 0 from J, leaving 14 bases between them. The CDR3 runs to 16 residues. The receptor comes from a human donor who received an intestinal transplant. Sequenced here: unstimulated CD4+ T cells sorted from spleen or lymph node cells, sampled before intestinal transplant. This chain links TRBV7-9 with TRBJ2-7; maybe TRBD2 (5 bases). CDR3 sequence reads: CASSLRSGSNSYEQYF. CDR3 coding DNA: TGTGCCAGCAGCTTAAGGTCGGGAAGCAACTCCTACGAGCAGTACTTC.